A single sample gave rise to the 28 T cell receptor beta chains below, sequenced in a study of T cells in Graves' hyperthyroidism and ophthalmopathy. RNA transcripts were the template for amplifying TCR beta CDR3 regions. TCR CDR3 underwent first-round RT-PCR with the HTBI primer set. In TCRdb, the multiplex PCR reads were re-called with MiXCR into one record per CDR3 protein. The table shows fewer than 750,000 distinct CDR3 sequences, with 13% to 15% occurring only once. Sequenced: blood. Every receptor here comes from a woman aged 45-60 years with Graves' ophthalmopathy.

The sample holds a few counts of this clonotype. The V gene is TRBV19, the J gene TRBJ2-5; 11 bases align to TRBD2. The CDR3 consists of 16 residues. Losses at the gene ends were 8 bases for V and 4 bases for J; bases not matched to a gene: 12. In germline, CDR1 is LNHDA, CDR2 SQIVND (reference sequence). The CDR3 DNA reads as TGTGCCAGTTCTCGGAGACTAGCGGGAACTGCAGAGACCCAGTACTTC. Translation: CASSRRLAGTAETQYF.

This chain uses TRBV7-3 with TRBJ2-3; TRBD2 matches 12 bases. CDR3 size: 18 residues. Germline assignment: CDR1 SGHTA and CDR2 FQGTGA. The J segment lost 3 bases and the V segment lost 1 base, leaving 8 bases of the junction unmatched. The CDR3 DNA reads TGTGCCAGCAGCTTAATACCGCTAGCGGGAGGGAGAACAGATACGCAGTATTTT. Translated: CASSLIPLAGGRTDTQYF.

This clonotype occurred many times. The V gene is TRBV3-1, the J gene TRBJ1-5; perhaps TRBD1 as D (5 bases). This CDR3 has 16 residues. V lost 2 bases, J lost 0 bases, and 11 bases lay in between. Germline loops: CDR1 LGHDT, CDR2 YNNKEL (reference sequence). Written as DNA, the CDR3 is TGTGCCAGCAGCCAACCCGACAGTTATAGCAATCAGCCCCAGCATTTT. It encodes CASSQPDSYSNQPQHF.

This clonotype was found many times. The gene calls are TRBV28 and TRBJ2-1, with a tentative D call TRBD1 (6 bases). V lost 3 bases to trimming and J lost 4 bases, with 13 bases between them. CDR1 is MDHEN and CDR2 is SYDVKM in the germline V gene. This CDR3 comprises 15 residues. CDR3 amino acids: CASSFSGAGYNEQFF. CDR3 nucleotide sequence: TGTGCCAGCAGTTTTTCAGGGGCGGGTTACAATGAGCAGTTCTTC.

The sample holds many counts of this clonotype. This chain uses TRBV20-1 with TRBJ2-3; TRBD2 matches 9 bases. The trim removed 3 bases at V and 2 bases at J, leaving 6 bases unmatched. Germline V CDR1 and CDR2: DFQATT, SNEGSKA (reference sequence). CDR3 length equals 15 residues. CDR3 nucleotides: TGCAGTGCTAGTTCCCTAGCGGGGTACACAGATACGCAGTATTTT. Amino acid sequence: CSASSLAGYTDTQYF.

This rearrangement joins TRBV6-5 to TRBJ2-7; TRBD2 aligns across 8 bases. The V gene's germline CDR1 is MNHEY and CDR2 SVGAGI. Trimming removed 1 base from V and 4 bases from J; junction bases left unmatched: 3. The CDR3 loop spans 14 amino acids. In nucleotides, the CDR3 is TGTGCCAGCAGTTACTTACCGGGAGGGTACGAGCAGTACTTC. It encodes CASSYLPGGYEQYF.

This clonotype appeared a few times. The chain couples TRBV29-1 to TRBJ2-2; D is uncertain. The CDR3 covers 14 residues. Per the germline V gene, CDR1 is SQVTM and CDR2 is ANQGSEA. Deletions cut 1 base from V and 0 bases from J, with 6 bases between. DNA of the CDR3: TGCAGCGTTGAAGGCAGAACGAACACCGGGGAGCTGTTTTTT. This encodes CSVEGRTNTGELFF.

The chain uses TRBV6-1 and TRBJ1-6, with D perhaps TRBD1 (5 bases). V gave up 6 bases and J gave up 0 bases, with 12 bases separating them. This CDR3 has 16 amino acids. Germline loops: CDR1 MNHNS, CDR2 SASEGT. The CDR3 loop is CASRPGLRSYNSPLHF. CDR3 nucleotides: TGTGCCAGCAGGCCGGGACTCCGCTCCTATAATTCACCCCTCCACTTT.

This clonotype was found a few times. With a much larger clone just one base away, this may be a read error. The chain recombines TRBV11-3 with TRBJ2-7, with no clear D. Germline CDR1 SGHNT, CDR2 YENEEA. This CDR3 is built from 13 residues. CDR3 coding DNA: TGTGCCAGCAGCCACGGGCCCTCCTACGGGCAGTACTTC. Amino acids: CASSHGPSYGQYF.

The chain uses TRBV4-1 and TRBJ2-7; 11 positions match TRBD2. J lost 4 bases, V lost 8 bases, and 7 bases had no gene match. Germline lookup yields CDR1 MGHRA and CDR2 YSYEKL. The CDR3 contains 14 residues. This CDR3 is CASRSGRGPYEQYF. In DNA, the CDR3 is TGCGCCAGCCGTAGCGGGAGGGGGCCTTACGAGCAGTACTTC.

This clonotype appeared many times. The chain uses TRBV29-1 and TRBJ2-5; 8 bases are shared with TRBD1. Trimming removed 4 bases from V and 5 bases from J; junction bases left unmatched: 12. Germline CDR1 and CDR2: SQVTM and ANQGSEA. This CDR3 contains 15 residues. The CDR3 is CSVGTGQGVVETQYF. The CDR3 DNA reads as TGCAGCGTTGGCACTGGACAGGGCGTAGTGGAGACCCAGTACTTC.

This clonotype showed up many times. The chain links TRBV6-1 to TRBJ2-7; D is perhaps TRBD1 (6 bases). The CDR3 sequence is 14 residues long. Germline-derived CDR1 and CDR2 are MNHNS and SASEGT. V lost 5 bases and J lost 3, with 14 bases in between. This chain's CDR3 is CASSNRQAGYEQYF. In nucleotides, the CDR3 is TGTGCCAGCAGTAATCGACAGGCGGGCTACGAGCAGTACTTC.

This clonotype appeared many times. The rearrangement uses TRBV2 and TRBJ1-4, with a possible D match to TRBD1 (5 bases). CDR1 is SNHLY and CDR2 is FYNNEI in the germline V gene. Trimming left V 6 bases short and J 7 bases short, with 12 bases between. The CDR3 runs to 13 residues. CDR3 sequence: CASSSEGSEKLFF. The CDR3 DNA sequence: TGTGCCAGCAGCTCAGAGGGGAGTGAAAAACTGTTTTTT.

With regard to this clonotype: A much larger clonotype is one base distant, so this may be a read error. This chain connects TRBV28 to TRBJ2-7; 9 bases match TRBD1. The germline V gene encodes CDR1 MDHEN and CDR2 SYDVKM. This CDR3 region has 15 residues. The CDR3 DNA follows: TGTCCCAGCACCTTTCCGGGACAGGGACGCTACGAGCAGTACTTC. It codes for CPSTFPGQGRYEQYF. Complete variable domain (other parts from reference TRBV28 and TRBJ2-7): DVKVTQSSRYLVKRTGEKVFLECVQDMDHENMFWYRQDPGLGLRLIYFSYDVKMKEKGDIPEGYSVSREKKERFSLILESASTNQTSMYLCPSTFPGQGRYEQYFGPGTRLTVT.

This clonotype was detected a few times. The chain uses TRBV25-1 and TRBJ2-2, with 10 bases aligning to TRBD2. Germline CDR1 MGHDK, CDR2 SYGVNS. V dropped 4 bases and J dropped 6; count of bases not matched to a gene: 14. This CDR3 region has 18 residues. Written as DNA, the CDR3 is TGTGCCAGCAGTGTAGCTAGCGGGAGAGGGAGAGTAGCCGGGGAGCTGTTTTTT. It yields the protein CASSVASGRGRVAGELFF.

V and J are TRBV28 and TRBJ2-2, with D hard to call. V was cut by 5 bases and J by 6 bases, with 7 bases left in between. CDR3 size: 12 residues. Germline V CDR1 and CDR2: MDHEN, SYDVKM. CDR3 sequence: CASSLPPGELFF. In DNA form, the CDR3 reads TGTGCCAGCAGTCTACCCCCCGGGGAGCTGTTTTTT.

This clonotype was detected many times. The J gene is TRBJ2-7, the V gene TRBV6-6; TRBD2 aligns across 11 bases. V shed 0 bases, J shed 5 bases, and the junction held 9 bases outside the gene matches. The CDR3 runs 17 residues. Looked up from germline, CDR1 is MNHNY and CDR2 is SVGAGI (reference sequence). CDR3 residues: CASSYSGTSGSFNEQYF. The CDR3 DNA reads TGTGCCAGCAGTTACTCGGGTACTAGCGGGAGTTTCAACGAGCAGTACTTC.

The chain links TRBV20-1 to TRBJ1-5; TRBD1 aligns across 10 bases. Trimming at V came to 3 bases and at J to 5 bases, leaving 7 bases not matched to a gene. CDR1 is DFQATT, CDR2 SNEGSKA, per germline (reference sequence). The CDR3 is made up of 15 amino acids. CDR3 sequence: CSASGDRGKDQPQHF. The CDR3 DNA sequence: TGCAGTGCTAGCGGGGACAGGGGAAAGGATCAGCCCCAGCATTTT.

J is TRBJ2-7 and V is TRBV3-1; D unresolved. Germline CDR1 and CDR2: LGHDT and YNNKEL (reference sequence). The CDR3 runs 12 residues. V dropped 2 bases and J dropped 6 bases, with 8 bases sitting between them. In nucleotides, the CDR3 is TGTGCCAGCAGCCAACGGAGTGGCGAGCAGTACTTC. Translating gives CASSQRSGEQYF.

This clonotype was detected many times. The chain has TRBV11-2 and TRBJ2-7, with D possibly being TRBD2 (5 bases). Germline loops: CDR1 SGHAT, CDR2 FQNNGV. V was pared by 5 bases and J by 0 bases, with 11 bases between. This CDR3 is built from 14 residues. The CDR3 sequence is CASSPDWLSYEQYF. Here the CDR3 DNA reads TGTGCCAGCAGCCCGGACTGGCTCTCCTACGAGCAGTACTTC.

This clonotype was seen at least ten times. The gene calls are TRBV7-9 and TRBJ2-1, with TRBD2 matching 13 bases. The germline CDR1 and CDR2 sequences are SEHNR and FQNEAQ (reference sequence). The CDR3 loop spans 18 amino acids. V dropped 5 bases and J dropped 0; count of bases not matched to a gene: 7. The CDR3 sequence: CASSTGLAGDRSYNEQFF. The CDR3 region has the DNA TGTGCCAGCAGCACAGGACTAGCGGGAGATCGCTCCTACAATGAGCAGTTCTTC.

This clonotype was observed a few times. This sequence joins TRBV4-3 and TRBJ2-1, with TRBD2 as a possible D gene (6 bases). V lost 0 bases, J lost 0 bases, and 15 bases lay in between. The V gene's germline CDR1 is LGHNA and CDR2 YSLEER. The CDR3 runs to 18 residues. This CDR3 is CASSQDSVAGSSYNEQFF. In nucleotides, the CDR3 is TGCGCCAGCAGCCAAGATTCCGTCGCGGGGAGCTCCTACAATGAGCAGTTCTTC.

In the case of this clonotype: It may be a read error: a sequence one base away is much more abundant. The V and J genes are TRBV28 and TRBJ2-7; D might be TRBD2 (5 bases). V shed 8 bases and J shed 5 bases, with 10 bases lying between them. The CDR3 spans 11 residues. Germline assignment: CDR1 MDHEN and CDR2 SYDVKM. Written as DNA, the CDR3 is TGTGCCAGCTCCTGGCGGGACGAGCAGTACTTC. The encoded protein is CASSWRDEQYF.

This sequence joins TRBV19 and TRBJ2-7, with D unclear. The CDR3 is 14 residues long. Germline V gene data show CDR1 as LNHDA and CDR2 as SQIVND (reference sequence). Trimming pared 5 bases from V and 3 bases from J, leaving 14 bases between. The CDR3 spells CASSQWPIFYEQYF. The CDR3 DNA reads TGTGCCAGTAGTCAGTGGCCTATCTTCTACGAGCAGTACTTC. Together with reference TRBV19 and TRBJ2-7, the CDR3 gives the full variable domain: DGGITQSPKYLFRKEGQNVTLSCEQNLNHDAMYWYRQDPGQGLRLIYYSQIVNDFQKGDIAEGYSVSREKKESFPLTVTSAQKNPTAFYLCASSQWPIFYEQYFGPGTRLTVT.

Details on this clonotype: A single base separates this from a much larger clone, so it may be a read error. The chain links TRBV11-2 to TRBJ2-2; D is ambiguous. Germline assignment: CDR1 SGHAT and CDR2 FQNNGV. V was shortened by 1 base and J by 7 bases, with 4 bases between the two germline ends. This CDR3 has 12 amino acids. The CDR3 sequence is CASSLVNGELFF. The CDR3 region has the DNA TGTGCCAGCAGCTTAGTGAACGGGGAGCTGTTTTTT.

This clonotype occurred a few times. The V and J genes are TRBV5-1 and TRBJ2-5; 12 nucleotides line up with TRBD2. The CDR3 is made up of 17 amino acids. Germline loops: CDR1 SGHRS, CDR2 YFSETQ. V gave up 0 bases and J gave up 1 base; unmatched junction bases: 4. The CDR3 region is CASSLGLAGVIQETQYF. The CDR3 DNA reads as TGCGCCAGCAGCTTGGGACTAGCGGGAGTCATCCAAGAGACCCAGTACTTC.

This clonotype was found many times. The chain is built from TRBV18 and TRBJ2-1; the D gene is possibly TRBD2 (5 bases). The CDR3 contains 15 residues. Germline CDR1 reads KGHSH; CDR2 reads LQKENI. The V gene lost 6 bases and the J gene lost 1 base, with 13 bases spanning the gap. The CDR3 protein is CASSQLDTSYNEQFF. The CDR3 DNA sequence: TGTGCCAGCTCCCAACTAGATACGTCCTACAATGAGCAGTTCTTC.

The chain links TRBV5-4 to TRBJ2-1; no reliable D call. The CDR3 runs to 12 residues. Germline V gene data show CDR1 as SGHNT and CDR2 as YYREEE (reference sequence). Trimming cost V 0 bases and J 10 bases, with 8 bases left between them. The CDR3 DNA is TGTGCCAGCAGCTTGGTACAGACAGAGCAGTTCTTC. Its protein is CASSLVQTEQFF.